This T cell receptor (beta chain) stems from a study of T cell responses to AZD1222 COVID-19 vaccine. J gave up 5 bases and V 6 bases, and 8 bases lay outside the gene matches. This CDR3 has 15 residues. Germline CDR1 reads LNHDA; CDR2 reads SQIVND (reference sequence). Only in-frame clones appear in the TCRdb table, and some are missing; sequencing was by immunoSEQ multiplex PCR. This sample has around 110,000 clones, with about 86% found just once. Study-wide results and caveats: Reports indicate that nearly half of spike-specific TCRs are directed at unmutated variant regions.

Notes on this clone: Its cognate antigen is unknown.

The sequenced sample was peripheral blood, obtained on day 0 of AZD1222 vaccination. This clonotype originated in an adult in good health. The chain uses TRBV19 and TRBJ2-2; 8 nucleotides line up with TRBD1. CDR3 in DNA: TGTGCCAGTAGGACCGGGACAGGTCTGACCGGGGAGCTGTTTTTT. Translation: CASRTGTGLTGELFF. Supplemented by reference TRBV19 and TRBJ2-2, the full variable domain reads DGGITQSPKYLFRKEGQNVTLSCEQNLNHDAMYWYRQDPGQGLRLIYYSQIVNDFQKGDIAEGYSVSREKKESFPLTVTSAQKNPTAFYLCASRTGTGLTGELFFGEGSRLTVL.